Presented here are 31 T cell receptor beta chains from one specimen sequenced in a study of T cell responses to AZD1222 COVID-19 vaccine. Clones were sequenced by immunoSEQ multiplex PCR, and TCRdb holds only the in-frame ones, with some missing. The table includes 150,000 to 200,000 clones, around 94% detected once. This specimen was peripheral blood, taken 28 days after the second AZD1222 dose. The source of these receptors is an adult who received the AZD1222 COVID-19 vaccine.

The chain couples TRBV18 to TRBJ1-2; 7 bases align to TRBD1. CDR3 length equals 13 residues. Germline loops: CDR1 KGHSH, CDR2 LQKENI. V lost 3 bases to trimming and J lost 5 bases; unmatched junction nucleotides: 3. In DNA, the CDR3 is TGTGCCAGCTCACCCGACAGGGATTATGGCTACACCTTC. The encoded protein is CASSPDRDYGYTF. Drawing the rest from reference TRBV18 and TRBJ1-2, the complete variable domain is NAGVMQNPRHLVRRRGQEARLRCSPMKGHSHVYWYRQLPEEGLKFMVYLQKENIIDESGMPKERFSAEFPKEGPSILRIQQVVRGDSAAYFCASSPDRDYGYTFGSGTRLTVV.

This chain joins TRBV6-5 and TRBJ2-5; 7 bases agree with TRBD1. V shed 0 bases, J shed 2 bases, and the junction held 3 bases outside the gene matches. CDR3 length: 15 amino acids. Germline lookup yields CDR1 MNHEY and CDR2 SVGAGI. In nucleotides, the CDR3 is TGTGCCAGCAGTTACTCGGGACAGCCTCAAGAGACCCAGTACTTC. Encoded protein: CASSYSGQPQETQYF.

This clone was counted a single time. The V call is TRBV19, the J call TRBJ2-3; TRBD2 matches at 11 bases. J was trimmed by 5 bases and V by 6 bases; bases with no gene match: 4. From germline, CDR1 is LNHDA and CDR2 SQIVND (reference sequence). The CDR3 runs 14 residues. CDR3 nucleotides: TGTGCCAGTAGCCCGGGACTAGCGGAAGATACGCAGTATTTT. As protein: CASSPGLAEDTQYF.

This clone was counted between two and nine times. The DNA of the CDR3 is TGTGCCAGCAAATCCCCTCCGTTCAATCAGCCCCAGCATTTT. This gives the protein CASKSPPFNQPQHF. The chain has TRBV28 and TRBJ1-5; D remains ambiguous. Between the trimmed V and J ends, which lost 7 bases and 3 bases, there was a span of 13 bases. This CDR3 contains 14 residues. From germline, CDR1 is MDHEN and CDR2 SYDVKM.

The chain links TRBV6-5 to TRBJ1-3; no clear D. CDR1 MNHEY and CDR2 SVGAGI come from the germline V gene. The CDR3 covers 11 residues. The V end lost 8 bases, the J end lost 0 bases, and 2 bases lay between the germline ends. The CDR3 nucleotides are TGTGCCAGCCTCTCTGGAAACACCATATATTTT. Its protein product is CASLSGNTIYF.

The DNA of the CDR3 is TGTGCCAGCAGCGATCGATACGAGCAGTACTTC. Protein product: CASSDRYEQYF. The rearrangement joins TRBV12-3 or TRBV12-4 to TRBJ2-7; D is ambiguous. The CDR3 covers 11 residues. V shed 6 bases and J shed 4 bases, with 7 bases lying between them.

This clone was seen a few times. The chain links TRBV19 to TRBJ1-2, with D unclear. V was cut by 3 bases and J by 1 base, with 18 bases left in between. The CDR3 has 17 residues. CDR1 is LNHDA, CDR2 SQIVND, per germline (reference sequence). This CDR3 reads CASSIKPGSRGNYGYTF. The DNA of the CDR3 is TGTGCCAGTAGTATCAAACCGGGCTCACGGGGTAACTATGGCTACACCTTC.

This clone was observed once. V and J are TRBV7-9 and TRBJ2-5; D is ambiguous. Germline V gene data show CDR1 as SEHNR and CDR2 as FQNEAQ (reference sequence). This CDR3 spans 14 amino acids. Trimming cost V 5 bases and J 0 bases, with 10 bases left between them. Here the CDR3 reads CASSHTLYQETQYF. CDR3 bases: TGTGCCAGCAGCCACACATTGTACCAAGAGACCCAGTACTTC.

The chain uses TRBV4-1 and TRBJ1-1; maybe TRBD1 (6 bases). This CDR3 comprises 17 residues. The V gene's germline CDR1 is MGHRA and CDR2 YSYEKL. V was cut by 6 bases and J by 4 bases, with 24 bases left in between. The CDR3 spells CASRAVMGGAGSTEAFF. DNA for the CDR3: TGCGCCAGCAGGGCGGTTATGGGGGGCGCAGGATCCACTGAAGCTTTCTTT.

The rearrangement links TRBV21-1 to TRBJ2-3; the table assigns TRBD2, which was not confirmed against the DNA. TRBV21-1 is a known pseudogene. The CDR3 is made up of 18 amino acids. For the CDR3, the DNA is TGTGCCAGCAGCAAAGCTAGGGGGGCTAGCGGGAGGACAGATACGCAGTATTTT. Translation gives CASSKARGASGRTDTQYF.

This clone came up once. The gene calls are TRBV4-1 and TRBJ1-1; D call uncertain. The CDR3 runs to 13 residues. Trimming stripped 2 bases from V and 3 bases from J, with 7 bases between. Germline lookup yields CDR1 MGHRA and CDR2 YSYEKL. The CDR3 protein is CASSQWTDTEAFF. The DNA of the CDR3 is TGCGCCAGCAGCCAATGGACGGACACTGAAGCTTTCTTT.

This chain joins TRBV10-3 and TRBJ2-1; weak D call: TRBD2 (6 bases). The length of the CDR3 is 14 residues. CDR1 and CDR2 from the germline V gene are ENHRY and SYGVKD. Trimming took off 8 bases at V and 5 bases at J, with 16 bases between the two ends. CDR3 protein: CAIRSTGVHNEQFF. The DNA of the CDR3 is TGTGCCATCCGTTCTACGGGAGTTCACAATGAGCAGTTCTTC.

The V gene is TRBV28, the J gene TRBJ2-5, with D tentatively TRBD1 or TRBD2 (5 bases each). The germline V gene encodes CDR1 MDHEN and CDR2 SYDVKM. The germline V and J ends were trimmed by 5 bases and 1 base, with 14 bases remaining between them. There are 15 residues in the CDR3. The CDR3 DNA reads as TGTGCCAGCAGTCCCTCGGGGACCCTCCAAGAGACCCAGTACTTC. This translates into CASSPSGTLQETQYF.

This clone was seen a handful of times. The DNA of the CDR3 is TGTGCCAGCAGCGGTCTACGAAACACAGATACGCAGTATTTT. It yields the protein CASSGLRNTDTQYF. The V call is TRBV5-8, the J call TRBJ2-3; D call uncertain. In germline, CDR1 is SGHTS, CDR2 YDEGEE. The CDR3 has 14 residues. The V gene lost 4 bases and the J gene lost 2 bases, with 11 bases spanning the gap.

The chain recombines TRBV2 with TRBJ2-3; D unresolved. Trimming removed 5 bases from V and 2 bases from J, with 8 bases in between. Germline V gives CDR1 SNHLY, CDR2 FYNNEI. The CDR3 loop spans 13 amino acids. The CDR3 loop reads CASSSPNTDTQYF. Written as DNA, the CDR3 is TGTGCCAGCAGTTCCCCTAACACAGATACGCAGTATTTT.

V is TRBV27 and J is TRBJ2-7; D gene unclear. The CDR3 has 13 residues. Germline loops: CDR1 MNHEY, CDR2 SMNVEV (reference sequence). V was cut by 5 bases and J by 0 bases, with 8 bases left in between. The CDR3, as DNA: TGTGCCAGCAGTGACCTGAGCTCCTACGAGCAGTACTTC. Translating it yields CASSDLSSYEQYF.

This rearrangement joins TRBV28 to TRBJ1-6, with D unclear. V was cut by 6 bases and J by 0 bases, with 15 bases left in between. Germline CDR1 reads MDHEN; CDR2 reads SYDVKM. The CDR3 contains 17 residues. Written as DNA, the CDR3 is TGTGCCAGCAGACCCCGCGACTCGAGCTCCTATAATTCACCCCTCCACTTT. Its protein product is CASRPRDSSSYNSPLHF.

This clone is a singleton in its sample. The chain links TRBV5-4 to TRBJ2-1; possibly TRBD1 for D (6 bases). This CDR3 contains 16 residues. Germline V gives CDR1 SGHNT, CDR2 YYREEE (reference sequence). Between the trimmed V and J ends, which lost 0 bases and 0 bases, there was a span of 10 bases. The CDR3: CASSLGGRSSYNEQFF. DNA of the CDR3: TGTGCCAGCAGCTTGGGGGGGCGGAGCTCCTACAATGAGCAGTTCTTC.

J is TRBJ1-5 and V is TRBV28; no clear D gene. Germline values: CDR1 MDHEN, CDR2 SYDVKM. Trimming stripped 6 bases from V and 6 bases from J, with 12 bases between. The CDR3 length is 13 residues. CDR3 loop: CASSPTVGQPQHF. DNA for the CDR3: TGTGCCAGCAGCCCTACAGTGGGTCAGCCCCAGCATTTT.

The genes are TRBV27 and TRBJ1-2; 9 bases line up with TRBD1. The CDR3 runs to 17 residues. Per germline, CDR1 MNHEY and CDR2 SMNVEV (reference sequence). Trimming at V came to 6 bases and at J to 3 bases, leaving 14 bases not matched to a gene. The chain's CDR3 is CASRKRETGGQDYGYTF. CDR3 in DNA: TGTGCCAGCAGGAAAAGGGAGACAGGGGGTCAGGACTATGGCTACACCTTC.

This clone was recorded once. The V and J genes are TRBV4-2 and TRBJ2-7, with D possibly matching TRBD2 (5 bases). V lost 1 base to trimming and J lost 0 bases, with 10 bases between them. CDR3 length: 15 amino acids. Germline V gene sequence: CDR1 LGHNA, CDR2 YNFKEQ. CDR3 DNA: TGTGCCAGCAGCCAAGGAGCGGCGATCTCCTACGAGCAGTACTTC. Its translation: CASSQGAAISYEQYF.

The rearrangement links TRBV5-5 to TRBJ2-5, with a weak D call TRBD2 (5 bases). V was cut by 6 bases and J by 2 bases, with 17 bases left in between. The germline gives CDR1 SGHKS, CDR2 YYEKEE (reference sequence). The CDR3 totals 15 residues. This CDR3 is CASISLGVGQETQYF. As DNA, the CDR3 is TGTGCCAGCATCTCACTCGGGGTGGGGCAAGAGACCCAGTACTTC.

The chain is built from TRBV5-6 and TRBJ1-2; TRBD1 matches 7 bases. Per germline, CDR1 SGHDT and CDR2 YYEEEE. This CDR3 spans 14 amino acids. Trimming removed 4 bases from V and 4 bases from J; junction bases left unmatched: 7. The CDR3 nucleotides are TGTGCCAGCAGCGCCCGGGACAGATTCTATGGCTACACCTTC. This gives the protein CASSARDRFYGYTF.

This chain uses TRBV11-2 with TRBJ2-7, with a weak D call TRBD2 (5 bases). CDR1 SGHAT and CDR2 FQNNGV come from the germline V gene. Trimming shortened V by 0 bases and J by 7 bases, and 13 bases separated the two germline ends. This CDR3 spans 14 amino acids. CDR3 residues: CASSLDSASWEQYF. CDR3 bases: TGTGCCAGCAGCTTAGATAGCGCTAGCTGGGAGCAGTACTTC.

The V call is TRBV18, the J call TRBJ1-2; no clear D. Germline CDR1 and CDR2: KGHSH and LQKENI. The CDR3 runs 14 residues. Trimming left V 2 bases short and J 3 bases short, with 10 bases between. The CDR3 nucleotides read TGTGCCAGCTCACCATTGCAGAGTGACTATGGCTACACCTTC. Translated: CASSPLQSDYGYTF.

The rearrangement joins TRBV5-5 to TRBJ2-1, with 10 bases matching TRBD2. Germline V lookup: CDR1 SGHKS, CDR2 YYEKEE (reference sequence). The CDR3 length is 17 residues. The junction had 4 bases not matched to a gene; V was cut back by 1 base and J by 0 bases. Here the CDR3 DNA reads TGTGCCAGCAGCTTGTCTAGCGGGAGCGGCTCCTACAATGAGCAGTTCTTC. It specifies CASSLSSGSGSYNEQFF.

This chain connects TRBV10-3 to TRBJ2-5; maybe TRBD1 (6 bases). The CDR3 spans 15 residues. Trimming took 4 bases from V and 4 from J, leaving 16 bases between them. The V gene's germline CDR1 is ENHRY and CDR2 SYGVKD. The CDR3 loop reads CAISAPEQGRETQYF. DNA for the CDR3: TGTGCCATCAGTGCCCCAGAACAGGGAAGAGAGACCCAGTACTTC.

The genes are TRBV4-2 and TRBJ2-5; tentative D call: TRBD2 (6 bases). Trimming left V 0 bases short and J 0 bases short, with 8 bases between. This CDR3 is 15 amino acids long. CDR1 LGHNA and CDR2 YNFKEQ come from the germline V gene. CDR3 region: CASSQDLANQETQYF. The CDR3 region has the DNA TGTGCCAGCAGCCAAGATCTAGCGAACCAAGAGACCCAGTACTTC.

J is TRBJ2-1 and V is TRBV27, with D perhaps assigned TRBD1 or TRBD2 (5 bases each). Germline V gives CDR1 MNHEY, CDR2 SMNVEV (reference sequence). The CDR3 totals 14 residues. V was shortened by 5 bases and J by 8 bases, with 16 bases between the two germline ends. The CDR3 spells CASSLRDAADEQFF. Written as DNA, the CDR3 is TGTGCCAGCAGTCTCCGGGACGCTGCTGATGAGCAGTTCTTC.

J is TRBJ1-1 and V is TRBV7-8; D unresolved. Trimming shortened V by 5 bases and J by 0 bases, and 16 bases separated the two germline ends. CDR1 SGHVS and CDR2 FQNEAQ come from the germline V gene. The CDR3 covers 16 residues. In nucleotides, the CDR3 is TGTGCCAGCAGCCCACTCAGAGAGGGAATGAACACTGAAGCTTTCTTT. Amino acids: CASSPLREGMNTEAFF.

This clone was seen just once. This chain uses TRBV5-1 with TRBJ2-2; 8 bases are a match to TRBD2. The CDR3 is 17 amino acids. Germline loops: CDR1 SGHRS, CDR2 YFSETQ. J was trimmed by 2 bases and V by 0 bases; bases with no gene match: 6. The CDR3 loop reads CASSLGRWTSNTGELFF. The DNA for the CDR3 is TGCGCCAGCAGCTTGGGGCGGTGGACTAGCAACACCGGGGAGCTGTTTTTT. Using reference TRBV5-1 and TRBJ2-2 for the parts outside the CDR3, the full variable domain is KAGVTQTPRYLIKTRGQQVTLSCSPISGHRSVSWYQQTPGQGLQFLFEYFSETQRNKGNFPGRFSGRQFSNSRSEMNVSTLELGDSALYLCASSLGRWTSNTGELFFGEGSRLTVL.